Presented here are 14 T cell receptor beta chains from one specimen sequenced in a study of blood T cell repertoires in COVID-19. Generated by immunoSEQ multiplex PCR, the TCRdb table keeps only in-frame clones and is missing some. Of 350,000 to 400,000 clones in the sample, about 90% were seen once. The material sequenced was PBMCs or T cells enriched from blood (not recorded which). The source is a woman aged 25 to 39 who had recovered from COVID-19.

This chain joins TRBV2 and TRBJ1-6; D might be TRBD1 (6 bases). V lost 6 bases and J lost 6, with 15 bases in between. Germline V gene sequence: CDR1 SNHLY, CDR2 FYNNEI. The CDR3 loop spans 15 amino acids. CDR3 bases: TGTGCCAGCAGCCCCTTGACAGGTCCTAATTCACCCCTCCACTTT. Its translation: CASSPLTGPNSPLHF.

This clone was counted only a few times. The rearrangement uses TRBV24-1 and TRBJ2-2; maybe TRBD2 (6 bases). Trimming shortened V by 4 bases and J by 9 bases, and 17 bases separated the two germline ends. Germline loops: CDR1 KGHDR, CDR2 SFDVKD. The CDR3 sequence is 15 residues long. In nucleotides, the CDR3 is TGTGCCACCAGTGACCCCGGGACTGGGCTCTGGGAGCTGTTTTTT. It encodes CATSDPGTGLWELFF.

The chain is built from TRBV10-1 and TRBJ2-7, with 8 bases aligning to TRBD2. V lost 4 bases, J lost 0 bases, and 5 bases stayed unmatched. The CDR3 totals 15 residues. The germline CDR1 and CDR2 sequences are WNHNN and SYGVQD (reference sequence). The CDR3 loop reads CASSVLADLSYEQYF. The CDR3 DNA reads TGCGCCAGCAGTGTACTAGCGGACCTCTCCTACGAGCAGTACTTC.

The gene calls are TRBV6-5 and TRBJ1-1, with unresolved D. The germline V and J ends were trimmed by 0 bases and 1 base, with 9 bases remaining between them. Germline V gives CDR1 MNHEY, CDR2 SVGAGI. CDR3 length: 15 residues. The CDR3 coding sequence is TGTGCCAGCAGTTACTCGGGCAGTTCGAACACTGAAGCTTTCTTT. It encodes CASSYSGSSNTEAFF.

The table lists this clone with a count of one. V usage is TRBV3-1 (or the pseudogene TRBV3-2) and J usage is TRBJ2-1; unclear D gene. Trimming took 0 bases from V and 4 from J, leaving 7 bases between them. From germline, CDR1 is LGHDT and CDR2 YNNKEL (reference sequence). The CDR3 consists of 14 residues. CDR3 bases: TGTGCCAGCAGCCAAGAGGCGGTTTACAATGAGCAGTTCTTC. Translating it yields CASSQEAVYNEQFF.

The CDR3 sequence is CASSARSDRQETQYF. CDR3 DNA: TGTGCCAGCAGCGCCCGTTCTGACAGGCAAGAGACCCAGTACTTC. The chain links TRBV9 to TRBJ2-5; D is possibly TRBD1 (6 bases). The CDR3 covers 15 residues. CDR1 and CDR2 from the germline V gene are SGDLS and YYNGEE. V gave up 3 bases and J gave up 2 bases, with 14 bases separating them.

CDR3 in amino acids: CASSETSGHSGANVLTF. The CDR3 DNA reads TGTGCCAGCAGTGAAACTAGCGGACACTCTGGGGCCAACGTCCTGACTTTC. The chain joins TRBV2 to TRBJ2-6, with TRBD2 matching over 8 bases. Losses at the gene ends were 2 bases for V and 0 bases for J; bases not matched to a gene: 3. Germline CDR1 and CDR2: SNHLY and FYNNEI. This CDR3 has 17 amino acids.

The rearrangement joins TRBV5-1 to TRBJ1-1; 10 bases match TRBD1. CDR3 length: 16 residues. Germline V gene sequence: CDR1 SGHRS, CDR2 YFSETQ. V dropped 4 bases and J dropped 0; count of bases not matched to a gene: 6. CDR3 in amino acids: CASSPRQGALNTEAFF. The DNA for the CDR3 is TGCGCCAGCAGCCCGAGACAGGGGGCTTTGAACACTGAAGCTTTCTTT.

The V gene is TRBV5-1, the J gene TRBJ2-3; 9 bases are shared with TRBD1. Germline lookup yields CDR1 SGHRS and CDR2 YFSETQ. The CDR3 runs to 15 residues. The V and J ends lost 0 bases and 6 bases, in that order; junction bases with no gene match: 5. Here the CDR3 DNA reads TGCGCCAGCAGCTTGGTTGGGACAGGGCCGGATACGCAGTATTTT. Protein product: CASSLVGTGPDTQYF.

This clone has just one count. This chain uses TRBV29-1 with TRBJ1-3; D perhaps matches TRBD1 (6 bases). This CDR3 has 13 amino acids. V lost 6 bases to trimming and J lost 0 bases, with 9 bases between them. Germline CDR1 is SQVTM and CDR2 is ANQGSEA. This CDR3 is CSVQGISGNTIYF. The CDR3 bases are TGCAGCGTCCAGGGGATCTCTGGAAACACCATATATTTT.

The chain recombines TRBV19 with TRBJ1-6, with D uncertain. CDR1 is LNHDA, CDR2 SQIVND, per germline (reference sequence). V was clipped by 3 bases and J by 10 bases, with 10 bases between them. This CDR3 is 13 amino acids long. CDR3 sequence (DNA): TGTGCCAGTAGTATCGGGATATTATCACCCCTCCACTTT. It codes for CASSIGILSPLHF.

This clone was picked up a small number of times. The CDR3 DNA reads TGTGCCAGCAGTGACCCTACGCGGGGTGGGAGGAGAGCTTTCTTT. Protein sequence: CASSDPTRGGRRAFF. The rearrangement uses TRBV25-1 and TRBJ1-1, with no clear D. Trimming left V 3 bases short and J 10 bases short, with 21 bases between. Germline values: CDR1 MGHDK, CDR2 SYGVNS. The CDR3 consists of 15 residues. The entire variable domain, with the rest obtained from reference TRBV25-1 and TRBJ1-1, is as follows: EADIYQTPRYLVIGTGKKITLECSQTMGHDKMYWYQQDPGMELHLIHYSYGVNSTEKGDLSSESTVSRIRTEHFPLTLESARPSHTSQYLCASSDPTRGGRRAFFGQGTRLTVV.

The sample holds a few counts of this clone. The chain combines TRBV6-5 with TRBJ1-2; TRBD1 aligns across 10 bases. CDR3 length: 15 residues. Looked up from germline, CDR1 is MNHEY and CDR2 is SVGAGI. Trimming cost V 6 bases and J 3 bases; bases outside gene matches: 7. CDR3 amino acids: CASRPTGGVHYGYTF. The CDR3 DNA reads TGTGCCAGCAGACCGACAGGGGGCGTTCACTATGGCTACACCTTC.

The chain is built from TRBV7-9 and TRBJ1-1, with D unresolved. The CDR3 runs 16 residues. V was pared by 5 bases and J by 1 base, with 17 bases between. CDR1 is SEHNR and CDR2 is FQNEAQ in the germline V gene (reference sequence). DNA of the CDR3: TGTGCCAGCAGCCCCGCAGTTCGGGAACGGAACACTGAAGCTTTCTTT. This translates into CASSPAVRERNTEAFF.